One and the same sample provided the 27 T cell receptor beta chains below, sequenced in a study of CD8+CD57+ T cells in acquired aplastic anemia. Patients included in sequencing had previously demonstrated CD8+CD57+ cell expansion by flow cytometry. The template used for profiling TCR beta VDJ and CDR3 was genomic DNA. TCRdb ran MiXCR on the reads and lists one entry per CDR3 protein. The table records 160,000 or so distinct CDR3 sequences, about 45% of them present only once. Specimen: sorted CD4+, CD8+, or CD8+CD57+ T cells (not recorded which) from PBMCs. The receptors stem from a human donor with aplastic anemia.

This clonotype was observed a handful of times. The chain employs TRBV9 and TRBJ2-1, with D perhaps TRBD2 (6 bases). The germline V and J ends were trimmed by 4 bases and 3 bases, with 11 bases remaining between them. Germline values: CDR1 SGDLS, CDR2 YYNGEE. The CDR3 contains 14 residues. This CDR3 reads CASSPRLDYNEQFF. The CDR3 region has the DNA TGTGCCAGCAGCCCCCGACTAGACTACAATGAGCAGTTCTTC.

This clonotype has ten or more counts. J is TRBJ2-7 and V is TRBV19; 9 nucleotides match TRBD2. This CDR3 region has 15 residues. Germline CDR1 and CDR2: LNHDA and SQIVND (reference sequence). V gave up 8 bases and J gave up 7 bases; unmatched junction bases: 15. CDR3 sequence: CASEPRRGGSPEQYF. CDR3 nucleotides: TGTGCCAGTGAACCCCGGCGGGGGGGCAGCCCGGAGCAGTACTTC. Combining the CDR3 with reference TRBV19 and TRBJ2-7 gives the whole variable domain DGGITQSPKYLFRKEGQNVTLSCEQNLNHDAMYWYRQDPGQGLRLIYYSQIVNDFQKGDIAEGYSVSREKKESFPLTVTSAQKNPTAFYLCASEPRRGGSPEQYFGPGTRLTVT.

This clonotype was observed at least ten times. This chain uses TRBV4-1 with TRBJ2-7, with TRBD1 matching over 10 bases. CDR1 and CDR2 from the germline V gene are MGHRA and YSYEKL. This CDR3 contains 13 residues. Losses at the gene ends were 6 bases for V and 2 bases for J; bases not matched to a gene: 1. CDR3 sequence: CASRGTGAYEQYF. The CDR3 coding sequence is TGCGCCAGCAGGGGGACAGGGGCCTACGAGCAGTACTTC.

This clonotype was recorded at least ten times. The chain joins TRBV6-4 to TRBJ2-5; possibly TRBD1 for D (5 bases). Germline CDR1 is MRHNA and CDR2 is SNTAGT. CDR3 size: 14 residues. Trimming took off 8 bases at V and 4 bases at J, with 17 bases between the two ends. The CDR3 loop is CASHPATRGETQYF. The CDR3 region has the DNA TGTGCCAGCCATCCGGCCACAAGGGGAGAGACCCAGTACTTC.

The rearrangement links TRBV19 to TRBJ1-1; the match to TRBD1 covers 9 bases. V shed 0 bases, J shed 3 bases, and the junction held 5 bases outside the gene matches. The CDR3 consists of 16 residues. From germline, CDR1 is LNHDA and CDR2 SQIVND (reference sequence). The DNA of the CDR3 is TGTGCCAGTAGTATAGAGAGGGACAGGGTGGACACTGAAGCTTTCTTT. It is translated as CASSIERDRVDTEAFF.

In DNA form, the CDR3 reads TGTGCCAGCAGCACCGCGACAGGGGCTAGCACAGATACGCAGTATTTT. Translation gives CASSTATGASTDTQYF. This rearrangement joins TRBV4-2 to TRBJ2-3; 8 bases match TRBD1. The V and J ends lost 5 bases and 0 bases, in that order; junction bases with no gene match: 7. The germline V gene encodes CDR1 LGHNA and CDR2 YNFKEQ. The CDR3 is made up of 16 amino acids.

This rearrangement joins TRBV7-9 to TRBJ2-7; TRBD2 matches 12 bases. CDR1 and CDR2 (germline): SEHNR, FQNEAQ (reference sequence). Trimming took 5 bases from V and 1 from J; bases not matched to a gene: 3. The length of the CDR3 is 15 residues. CDR3 nucleotide sequence: TGTGCCAGCAGCCCCGGACTAGCGGGATCCTACGAGCAGTACTTC. Translating gives CASSPGLAGSYEQYF.

This clonotype is a singleton in its sample. CDR3 nucleotide sequence: TGTGCCAGCAGACCGGGACAGGGTGTCACCGGGGAGCTGTTTTTT. Translation gives CASRPGQGVTGELFF. The V call is TRBV7-9, the J call TRBJ2-2; 9 bases are a match to TRBD1. V lost 6 bases to trimming and J lost 4 bases; unmatched junction nucleotides: 6. The CDR3 length is 15 residues. The V gene's germline CDR1 is SEHNR and CDR2 FQNEAQ (reference sequence).

This clonotype was observed a single time. A much larger clone is a single base away; this may be a read error. Because it lacks the conserved phenylalanine or tryptophan at the end, this CDR3 is likely a read error. The rearrangement links TRBV4-2 to TRBJ1-4; TRBD1 matches 7 bases. CDR3 length: 16 residues. Germline V gives CDR1 LGHNA, CDR2 YNFKEQ. Losses at the gene ends were 4 bases for V and 2 bases for J; bases not matched to a gene: 7. Here the CDR3 DNA reads TGTGCCAGCAGCCTAGGGACAGCCCCTACTAATGAAAAACTGTTTTCT. Translation gives CASSLGTAPTNEKLFS.

The chain recombines TRBV29-1 with TRBJ1-2; tentatively, D is TRBD1 (6 bases). The CDR3 totals 15 residues. Germline assignment: CDR1 SQVTM and CDR2 ANQGSEA. V shed 3 bases and J shed 2 bases, with 16 bases lying between them. The CDR3 loop is CSVEGAAGQNYGYTF. CDR3 bases: TGCAGCGTTGAGGGGGCAGCTGGGCAGAACTATGGCTACACCTTC.

V usage is TRBV10-3 and J usage is TRBJ1-3; the D is unclear. CDR1 ENHRY and CDR2 SYGVKD come from the germline V gene. Trimming left V 11 bases short and J 5 bases short, with 13 bases between. There are 12 residues in the CDR3. The CDR3 is CAAQSLRNTIYF. CDR3 bases: TGTGCCGCACAGAGTCTGAGAAACACCATATATTTT.

The chain recombines TRBV19 with TRBJ1-5, with no clear D. The CDR3 has 10 residues. The V gene lost 8 bases and the J gene lost 8 bases, with 7 bases spanning the gap. Germline CDR1 reads LNHDA; CDR2 reads SQIVND (reference sequence). The CDR3 coding sequence is TGTGCCAGTCCTCGCAAGCCCCAGCATTTT. This sequence encodes CASPRKPQHF.

This clonotype was recorded at least ten times. The gene calls are TRBV12-3 or TRBV12-4 and TRBJ1-4; D possibly corresponds to TRBD1 (5 bases). V lost 4 bases, J lost 8 bases, and 11 bases lay in between. The CDR3 is 13 amino acids. The CDR3 DNA follows: TGTGCCAGCAGTTCCTCAGGGACCGAAAAACTGTTTTTT. This encodes CASSSSGTEKLFF.

The chain carries TRBV19 and TRBJ2-7; 7 bases align to TRBD1. This CDR3 is 14 amino acids long. The trim removed 3 bases at V and 3 bases at J, leaving 5 bases unmatched. Germline V CDR1 and CDR2: LNHDA, SQIVND (reference sequence). The CDR3 DNA follows: TGTGCCAGTAGTATCGCCTGGGACAGCTACGAGCAGTACTTC. This encodes CASSIAWDSYEQYF.

The chain uses TRBV7-9 and TRBJ1-3; maybe TRBD1 (6 bases). Trimming shortened V by 4 bases and J by 2 bases, and 9 bases separated the two germline ends. Per the germline V gene, CDR1 is SEHNR and CDR2 is FQNEAQ (reference sequence). The CDR3 contains 14 residues. CDR3: CASSSDRAGNTIYF. Here the CDR3 DNA reads TGTGCCAGCAGCTCGGACAGAGCTGGAAACACCATATATTTT. Drawing the rest from reference TRBV7-9 and TRBJ1-3, the complete variable domain is DTGVSQNPRHKITKRGQNVTFRCDPISEHNRLYWYRQTLGQGPEFLTYFQNEAQLEKSRLLSDRFSAERPKGSFSTLEIQRTEQGDSAMYLCASSSDRAGNTIYFGEGSWLTVV.

This clonotype was seen repeatedly, ten times or more. The J gene is TRBJ2-6, the V gene TRBV20-1; no firm D call. This CDR3 is 17 amino acids long. Germline assignment: CDR1 DFQATT and CDR2 SNEGSKA (reference sequence). Trimming took off 4 bases at V and 1 base at J, with 17 bases between the two ends. CDR3 nucleotide sequence: TGCAGTGCTACCCCCACGGGCTGGGGATCTGGGGCCAACGTCCTGACTTTC. As protein: CSATPTGWGSGANVLTF.

The chain employs TRBV2 and TRBJ2-7, with 12 bases matching TRBD2. V shed 8 bases, J shed 2 bases, and the junction held 13 bases outside the gene matches. Germline V gene data show CDR1 as SNHLY and CDR2 as FYNNEI. The CDR3 has 17 amino acids. CDR3 bases: TGTGCCAGCGTCGGGGACGGACTAGCGGGGATGCCCTACGAGCAGTACTTC. This codes for CASVGDGLAGMPYEQYF.

This clonotype came up many times. Here the CDR3 reads CASSEEGAPLQETQYF. The CDR3 DNA reads as TGTGCCAGCAGTGAAGAGGGGGCGCCCCTCCAAGAGACCCAGTACTTC. This rearrangement joins TRBV2 to TRBJ2-5; 7 nucleotides match TRBD1. The CDR3 is 16 amino acids. Per the germline V gene, CDR1 is SNHLY and CDR2 is FYNNEI. J lost 1 base, V lost 1 base, and 6 bases had no gene match.

This clonotype was recorded at least ten times. The rearrangement links TRBV20-1 to TRBJ1-1; TRBD1 is a possible D gene (5 bases). In germline, CDR1 is DFQATT, CDR2 SNEGSKA (reference sequence). The length of the CDR3 is 13 residues. V lost 0 bases and J lost 5, with 10 bases in between. CDR3 coding DNA: TGCAGTGCTAGAGAACAGGCCAGGACTGAAGCTTTCTTT. Translation gives CSAREQARTEAFF.

Ten or more counts support this clonotype. The junction does not match germline at one end; this may be a read error. This chain links TRBV2 with TRBJ2-5; 11 bases line up with TRBD2. The germline V gene has CDR1 SNHLY and CDR2 FYNNEI. There are 13 residues in the CDR3. The CDR3 DNA reads as TGTGCCTCCAAGGCGGCTAGCGGGGGGCCCCTCCGCTTC. Translated: CASKAASGGPLRF.

This clonotype is medium-sized by share. In nucleotides, the CDR3 is TGTGCCACCAAGGGGTACCGGGGTAGAGGCTACACCTTC. Its protein product is CATKGYRGRGYTF. The genes are TRBV15 and TRBJ1-2; a possible D gene is TRBD1 (5 bases). This CDR3 has 13 amino acids. Germline lookup yields CDR1 LNHNV and CDR2 YYDKDF (reference sequence). Trimming cost V 7 bases and J 8 bases, with 17 bases left between them. Using reference TRBV15 and TRBJ1-2 for the parts outside the CDR3, the full variable domain is DAMVIQNPRYQVTQFGKPVTLSCSQTLNHNVMYWYQQKSSQAPKLLFHYYDKDFNNEADTPDNFQSRRPNTSFCFLDIRSPGLGDTAMYLCATKGYRGRGYTFGSGTRLTVV.

Only a few counts were recorded for this clonotype. The chain combines TRBV15 with TRBJ2-1; possible D gene TRBD2, 5 bases. The CDR3 runs 17 residues. Trimming left V 1 base short and J 1 base short, with 14 bases between. Germline V lookup: CDR1 LNHNV, CDR2 YYDKDF (reference sequence). CDR3 protein: CATSRVPSRRSYNEQFF. The CDR3 DNA follows: TGTGCCACCAGCAGAGTCCCTAGCCGAAGGTCCTACAATGAGCAGTTCTTC.

The V and J genes are TRBV20-1 and TRBJ2-7; D is perhaps TRBD1 (6 bases). The ends were cut back, 0 bases at V and 2 bases at J, with 17 bases in the middle. The CDR3 covers 16 residues. Looked up from germline, CDR1 is DFQATT and CDR2 is SNEGSKA (reference sequence). As DNA, the CDR3 is TGCAGTGCTAGAGACGATAAACAGGGACACCCCTACGAGCAGTACTTC. It encodes CSARDDKQGHPYEQYF.

This clonotype was observed at least ten times. This chain joins TRBV6-1 and TRBJ1-1, with D perhaps matching TRBD1 (5 bases). V lost 5 bases and J 5 bases, leaving 21 bases between the germline ends. Germline V lookup: CDR1 MNHNS, CDR2 SASEGT. The CDR3 extends over 16 amino acids. CDR3 coding DNA: TGTGCCAGCAGTTCCCGGCAGGGTGTGGTACAAACTGAAGCTTTCTTT. Translated, it gives CASSSRQGVVQTEAFF.

This clonotype was observed at least ten times. V and J are TRBV6-6 and TRBJ1-1; no clear D. V lost 0 bases, J lost 6 bases, and 5 bases lay in between. CDR3 size: 12 residues. Germline CDR1 reads MNHNY; CDR2 reads SVGAGI (reference sequence). The CDR3 region has the DNA TGTGCCAGCAGTTACTCCTCCTCTGAAGCTTTCTTT. It yields the protein CASSYSSSEAFF.

This clonotype was found once. Just one base apart from a much larger clone, this may be a read error. This chain links TRBV6-5 with TRBJ2-1; tentatively, D is TRBD2 (5 bases). Germline assignment: CDR1 MNHEY and CDR2 SVGAGI. The CDR3 runs 13 residues. CDR3: CASSYAWEFEKFF. The CDR3 DNA follows: TGTGCCAGCAGTTACGCCTGGGAGTTTGAGAAGTTCTTC.

This clonotype appeared a few times. The gene calls are TRBV5-4 and TRBJ2-3, with 10 bases aligning to TRBD2. Germline CDR1 reads SGHNT; CDR2 reads YYREEE (reference sequence). The length of the CDR3 is 15 residues. V dropped 3 bases and J dropped 1; count of bases not matched to a gene: 2. CDR3 nucleotide sequence: TGTGCCAGCAGCTCTCTAGCGGGGGGCACAGATACGCAGTATTTT. Amino acid sequence: CASSSLAGGTDTQYF.